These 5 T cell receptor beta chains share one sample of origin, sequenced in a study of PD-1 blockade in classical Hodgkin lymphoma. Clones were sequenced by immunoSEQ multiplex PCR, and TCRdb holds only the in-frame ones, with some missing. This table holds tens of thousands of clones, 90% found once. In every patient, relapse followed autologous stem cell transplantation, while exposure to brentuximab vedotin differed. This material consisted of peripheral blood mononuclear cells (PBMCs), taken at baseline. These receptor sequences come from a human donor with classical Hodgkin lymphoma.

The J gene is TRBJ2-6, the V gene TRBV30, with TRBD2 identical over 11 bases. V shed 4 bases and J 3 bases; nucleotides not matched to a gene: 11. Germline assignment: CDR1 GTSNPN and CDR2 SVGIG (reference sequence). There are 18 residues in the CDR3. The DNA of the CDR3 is TGTGCCTGGACTAAAGAGCTAGCGGGAGGTCATGGGGCCAACGTCCTGACTTTC. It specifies CAWTKELAGGHGANVLTF.

The CDR3, as DNA: TGTGCCATCAGTGAGTCAGGGGAAAAAGGCTACAATGAGCAGTTCTTC. This encodes CAISESGEKGYNEQFF. The J gene is TRBJ2-1, the V gene TRBV10-3; TRBD1 is a possible D gene (5 bases). The CDR3 consists of 16 residues. Germline-derived CDR1 and CDR2 are ENHRY and SYGVKD. V dropped 0 bases and J dropped 3 bases, with 12 bases sitting between them.

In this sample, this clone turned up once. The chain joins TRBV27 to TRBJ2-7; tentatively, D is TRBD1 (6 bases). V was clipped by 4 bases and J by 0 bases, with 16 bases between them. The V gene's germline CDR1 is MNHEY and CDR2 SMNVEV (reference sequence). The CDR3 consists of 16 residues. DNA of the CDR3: TGTGCCAGCAGTTATAAGGTGGGGGCGAGCTCCTACGAGCAGTACTTC. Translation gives CASSYKVGASSYEQYF.

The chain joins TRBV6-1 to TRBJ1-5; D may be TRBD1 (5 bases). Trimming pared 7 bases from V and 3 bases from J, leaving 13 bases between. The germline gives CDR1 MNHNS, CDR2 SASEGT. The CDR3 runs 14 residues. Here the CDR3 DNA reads TGTGCCAGCACGGACCGGGGCTCCAATCAGCCCCAGCATTTT. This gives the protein CASTDRGSNQPQHF.

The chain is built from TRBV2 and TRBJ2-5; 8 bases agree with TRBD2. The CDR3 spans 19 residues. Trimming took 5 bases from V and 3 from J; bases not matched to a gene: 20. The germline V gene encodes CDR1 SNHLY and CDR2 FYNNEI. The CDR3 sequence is CASSPRLSGSPYTKETQYF. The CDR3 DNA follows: TGTGCCAGCAGTCCCCGGTTGAGCGGGAGCCCATATACCAAAGAGACCCAGTACTTC.